This TCR beta chain was captured in a study of T cell changes during pregnancy in multiple sclerosis. The data were produced by immunoSEQ multiplex PCR, yet TCRdb's version contains in-frame clones alone and is incomplete. This table holds approximately 79,000 clones, roughly 92% found once. This clone was detected only once. The CDR3 is made up of 14 amino acids. In germline, CDR1 is SGHAT, CDR2 FQNNGV. The V gene end was trimmed by 5 bases and the J gene end by 0 bases; junction bases not matched to a gene: 4. The receptor was isolated from a female donor with multiple sclerosis, enrolled in a pregnancy study. The rearrangement joins TRBV11-2 to TRBJ2-7; 7 nucleotides line up with TRBD2. The source was CD4+ T cells from peripheral blood mononuclear cells, collected before pregnancy. CDR3 in DNA: TGTGCCAGCAGCCCTGGGAGGGGCTCCTACGAGCAGTACTTC. The encoded protein is CASSPGRGSYEQYF.